The clone carrying this T cell receptor beta chain is a singleton in its sample. Trimming removed 7 bases from V and 4 bases from J, with 16 bases in between. The CDR3 totals 14 residues. CDR1 and CDR2 (germline): SEHNR, FQNEAQ (reference sequence). The use of genomic DNA as template underpinned the TCR beta VDJ and CDR3 profiling. TCRdb independently ran MiXCR on the reads; one entry per CDR3 protein. The sample consists of around 170,000 distinct CDR3 sequences, roughly 63% of them appearing once. This entry belongs to a study of CD8+CD57+ T cells in acquired aplastic anemia. Material: sorted CD4+, CD8+, or CD8+CD57+ T cells (not recorded which) from PBMCs. The receptor comes from a human donor in good health. The gene calls are TRBV7-9 and TRBJ1-1, with D uncertain. CDR3 sequence reads: CASTLEGLGTEAFF. CDR3 sequence (DNA): TGTGCCAGCACCTTGGAGGGCCTTGGCACTGAAGCTTTCTTT.